Listed below are T cell receptor beta chains from one sample, sequenced in a study of technical replicates of blood from several donors. Profiling relied on immunoSEQ multiplex PCR, and the TCRdb table lists in-frame clones only, not all of them. The profile shows 75,000 to 85,000 clones, 90% to 97% of them singletons. The sample comprised T cells isolated from PBMCs. All receptors come from a human donor in good health. The CDR3 runs from the conserved cysteine through the conserved F or W. A D gene is named only where the DNA matches it firmly. Part of the rows lack a size; the others show once, few, many or a class for expanded clones.

d_call	v_call	clone_size	j_call	cdr3_aa	cdr3_nt
NA	TRBV30	NA	TRBJ2-2	CAWNIRLTGELFF	TGTGCCTGGAACATAAGACTAACCGGGGAGCTGTTTTTT
NA	TRBV19	few	TRBJ1-3	CASSILGNTIYF	TGTGCCAGTAGTATTCTTGGAAACACCATATATTTT
TRBD2	TRBV6-5	NA	TRBJ2-7	CASSYFPSGNGNEQYF	TGTGCCAGCAGTTATTTCCCTAGCGGGAACGGTAACGAGCAGTACTTC
TRBD1	TRBV19	NA	TRBJ1-4	CASSVTGAEGKLFF	TGTGCCAGTAGTGTGACAGGGGCCGAAGGAAAACTGTTTTTT
NA	TRBV7-9	NA	TRBJ1-3	CASSLERYSGNTIYF	TGTGCCAGCAGCTTAGAGCGATACTCTGGAAACACCATATATTTT
NA	TRBV9	NA	TRBJ1-3	CASSELAGGGNTIYF	TGTGCCAGCAGCGAGTTGGCGGGAGGTGGAAACACCATATATTTT
NA	TRBV20-1	NA	TRBJ1-2	CSARAPFTF	TGCAGTGCTAGAGCCCCCTTCACCTTC
NA	TRBV6-5	NA	TRBJ2-7	CASSQDFLAYEQYF	TGTGCCAGCAGTCAGGACTTCCTTGCCTACGAGCAGTACTTC
TRBD1	TRBV6-1	NA	TRBJ2-7	CASSEAGWTGGYEQYF	TGTGCCAGCAGTGAAGCCGGGTGGACAGGGGGCTACGAGCAGTACTTC
NA	TRBV5-1	few	TRBJ1-1	CASSPTRGDTEAFF	TGCGCCAGCAGCCCGACAAGGGGCGACACTGAAGCTTTCTTT
NA	TRBV7-9	NA	TRBJ2-7	CASSLARDIYEQYF	TGTGCCAGCAGCTTAGCCAGGGATATCTACGAGCAGTACTTC
TRBD1	TRBV7-2	NA	TRBJ1-1	CASSPTGAAFF	TGTGCCAGCAGCCCTACAGGGGCGGCTTTCTTT